This T cell receptor beta chain stems from a study of CD8 T cells in Susac syndrome. Background on the study: Each patient with Susac syndrome, at the time of blood draw, was therapy-naive, on corticosteroids, or on intravenous immunoglobulin alone.

A quantity of roughly 0.5 to 1 ug RNA underwent reverse transcription using random hexamers. TCRdb itself ran the immunoSEQ multiplex PCR reads through MiXCR, one entry per CDR3 protein. This sample has around 80,000 distinct CDR3 sequences, with about 96% found just once. V gave up 6 bases and J gave up 6 bases, with 15 bases separating them. Per the germline V gene, CDR1 is DFQATT and CDR2 is SNEGSKA (reference sequence). This CDR3 spans 13 amino acids. Source material: CD8+ T cells from PBMCs. The sequence came from a human donor with Susac syndrome. The gene calls are TRBV20-1 and TRBJ1-5; D is ambiguous. CDR3 coding DNA: TGCAGTGCAAAGGCGGGTATTAGTCAGCCCCAGCATTTT. Its translation: CSAKAGISQPQHF.